The source of this T cell receptor (beta chain) is a study of blood T cell repertoires in COVID-19. From germline, CDR1 is SGDLS and CDR2 YYNGEE. Trimming shortened V by 0 bases and J by 1 base, and 5 bases separated the two germline ends. The CDR3 consists of 14 residues. Source study methods: By means of reference gene primer amplification, nucleated cell counts were estimated. The data were produced by immunoSEQ multiplex PCR, yet TCRdb's version contains in-frame clones alone and is incomplete. The DNA gave D and trimming, while V, J and clone size come from that table. The sample lists about 480,000 clones, roughly 90% occurring once. Individuals drawn from under 30 US areas were roughly 18 to 89 years old.

The sample comprised PBMCs or T cells enriched from blood (not recorded which). The gene calls are TRBV9 and TRBJ1-5; no clear D gene. The source is a middle-aged woman who had recovered from COVID-19. As DNA, the CDR3 is TGTGCCAGCAGCGTAGACTCGAGCAATCAGCCCCAGCATTTT. Residues: CASSVDSSNQPQHF. Complete variable domain (other parts from reference TRBV9 and TRBJ1-5): DSGVTQTPKHLITATGQRVTLRCSPRSGDLSVYWYQQSLDQGLQFLIQYYNGEERAKGNILERFSAQQFPDLHSELNLSSLELGDSALYFCASSVDSSNQPQHFGDGTRLSIL.